The 22 T cell receptor beta chains below all came from one sample that was sequenced in a study of blood T cell repertoires in COVID-19. Assay: immunoSEQ multiplex PCR; the TCRdb copy retains only in-frame clones and omits some. This sample has 230,000 or so clones; 88% occur once, and the top ten carry around 15%. Sequences were obtained from PBMCs or T cells enriched from blood (not recorded which). Source of these receptors: a woman between 45 and 60 years old with acute COVID-19.

The chain is built from TRBV24-1 and TRBJ2-1; 8 positions match TRBD1. There are 15 residues in the CDR3. Looked up from germline, CDR1 is KGHDR and CDR2 is SFDVKD. V gave up 7 bases and J gave up 3 bases; unmatched junction bases: 7. The chain's CDR3 is CATSLGQGSYNEQFF. For the CDR3, the DNA is TGTGCCACCAGCCTCGGACAGGGTAGCTACAATGAGCAGTTCTTC.

This clone was counted only a few times. This rearrangement joins TRBV12-1 to TRBJ1-5; TRBD1, the D gene given by the table, was not confirmed from the DNA. TRBV12-1 is deemed a pseudogene. The CDR3 contains 15 residues. CDR3 sequence reads: CASSFDRQGQQPQHF. In DNA, the CDR3 is TGTGCCAGCAGCTTTGACCGACAGGGGCAGCAGCCCCAGCATTTT.

This chain uses TRBV12-3 or TRBV12-4 with TRBJ1-1, with D perhaps TRBD1 (5 bases). V lost 2 bases and J 5 bases, leaving 9 bases between the germline ends. This CDR3 spans 13 amino acids. The CDR3 DNA follows: TGTGCCAGCAGTTTAAGCAGGGAAACTGAAGCTTTCTTT. This codes for CASSLSRETEAFF.

This clone showed up just a few times. The chain links TRBV15 to TRBJ1-2; D is undetermined. V shed 3 bases and J shed 5 bases, with 13 bases lying between them. Per germline, CDR1 LNHNV and CDR2 YYDKDF (reference sequence). The CDR3 runs to 14 residues. The CDR3 DNA is TGTGCCACCAGCAGCTTTGGTGCGGGGTATGGCTACACCTTC. It yields the protein CATSSFGAGYGYTF.

The J gene is TRBJ2-3, the V gene TRBV5-1, with 8 bases identical to TRBD1. The CDR3 is 15 amino acids. The J segment lost 4 bases and the V segment lost 1 base, leaving 5 bases of the junction unmatched. In germline, CDR1 is SGHRS, CDR2 YFSETQ. The CDR3 spells CASSLTDRVPDTQYF. CDR3 bases: TGCGCCAGCAGCTTGACGGACAGGGTTCCAGATACGCAGTATTTT.

This chain links TRBV11-2 with TRBJ2-2; perhaps TRBD1 as D (5 bases). From germline, CDR1 is SGHAT and CDR2 FQNNGV. This CDR3 region has 11 residues. The V end was cut by 5 bases, the J end by 8 bases, with 6 bases between. The CDR3 loop is CASSTGGELFF. The DNA of the CDR3 is TGTGCCAGCAGCACAGGTGGGGAGCTGTTTTTT.

This clone was seen a single time. The gene calls are TRBV6-5 and TRBJ1-4, with D unclear. The V end was cut by 4 bases, the J end by 7 bases, with 10 bases between. Germline loops: CDR1 MNHEY, CDR2 SVGAGI. This CDR3 contains 13 residues. In DNA form, the CDR3 reads TGTGCCAGCAGTTTTAGGAGTGGTGAAAAACTGTTTTTT. Residues: CASSFRSGEKLFF.

The chain combines TRBV7-2 with TRBJ1-2; D is unclear. This CDR3 is 13 amino acids long. V was pared by 4 bases and J by 5 bases, with 11 bases between. In germline, CDR1 is SGHTA, CDR2 FQGNSA. The CDR3 sequence is CASSSQRYYGYTF. CDR3 DNA: TGTGCCAGCAGCTCCCAGCGGTATTATGGCTACACCTTC.

The chain is built from TRBV28 and TRBJ1-1; D unclear. This CDR3 is built from 13 residues. V gave up 3 bases and J gave up 0 bases, with 5 bases separating them. CDR1 is MDHEN and CDR2 is SYDVKM in the germline V gene. In DNA, the CDR3 is TGTGCCAGCAGTTTCATTCTGAACACTGAAGCTTTCTTT. Residues: CASSFILNTEAFF.

The V and J genes are TRBV28 and TRBJ2-1, with 10 nucleotides matching TRBD1. V lost 6 bases and J lost 9; bases outside the gene matches: 8. The CDR3 is made up of 14 amino acids. CDR1 MDHEN and CDR2 SYDVKM come from the germline V gene. The CDR3 coding sequence is TGTGCCAGCAGCAGGACAGGGGGACGTGGTGAGCAGTTCTTC. It is translated as CASSRTGGRGEQFF.

The chain has TRBV9 and TRBJ2-1; TRBD2 might be the D (5 bases). Per the germline V gene, CDR1 is SGDLS and CDR2 is YYNGEE. Between the trimmed V and J ends, which lost 4 bases and 0 bases, there was a span of 17 bases. The CDR3 spans 17 residues. Written as DNA, the CDR3 is TGTGCCAGCAGCTTTCTGGAGGCCCCGAGCTCCTACAATGAGCAGTTCTTC. Amino acids: CASSFLEAPSSYNEQFF.

The chain has TRBV5-1 and TRBJ2-7; TRBD2 aligns across 9 bases. This CDR3 has 16 amino acids. Germline V gene sequence: CDR1 SGHRS, CDR2 YFSETQ. The V and J ends lost 0 bases and 0 bases, in that order; junction bases with no gene match: 4. The CDR3 spells CASSLGLAVYSYEQYF. The DNA of the CDR3 is TGCGCCAGCAGCTTGGGACTAGCGGTATACTCCTACGAGCAGTACTTC.

The V and J genes are TRBV4-1 and TRBJ2-7, with a weak D call TRBD2 (5 bases). The V end was cut by 1 base, the J end by 1 base, with 17 bases between. The CDR3 sequence is 17 residues long. The germline V gene encodes CDR1 MGHRA and CDR2 YSYEKL. The DNA for the CDR3 is TGCGCCAGCAGCCAAGTGGGAGAACGGCCAGTTTCCTACGAGCAGTACTTC. It codes for CASSQVGERPVSYEQYF.

This clone was picked up one time. The chain couples TRBV28 to TRBJ2-7; perhaps TRBD2 as D (6 bases). Trimming took 9 bases from V and 2 from J, leaving 20 bases between them. Germline CDR1 is MDHEN and CDR2 is SYDVKM. This CDR3 region has 15 residues. The CDR3 is CARKTGVPWPYEQYF. The CDR3 coding sequence is TGTGCCAGGAAAACGGGAGTCCCTTGGCCCTACGAGCAGTACTTC. Variable domain in full (rest from reference TRBV28 and TRBJ2-7): DVKVTQSSRYLVKRTGEKVFLECVQDMDHENMFWYRQDPGLGLRLIYFSYDVKMKEKGDIPEGYSVSREKKERFSLILESASTNQTSMYLCARKTGVPWPYEQYFGPGTRLTVT.

J is TRBJ2-5 and V is TRBV12-1; TRBD2, the table's D call, lacks a check against the DNA. TRBV12-1 is a known pseudogene. The CDR3 has 15 amino acids. CDR3 bases: TGTGCCAGCAGCTGGAAGAAAACTAGTAAAGAGACCCAGTACTTC. Amino acids: CASSWKKTSKETQYF.

This chain connects TRBV18 to TRBJ2-7; the D gene is possibly TRBD2 (6 bases). V lost 1 base and J lost 3, with 10 bases in between. This CDR3 has 14 residues. Germline assignment: CDR1 KGHSH and CDR2 LQKENI. CDR3 sequence reads: CASSPRAGFYEQYF. The CDR3 DNA is TGTGCCAGCTCACCACGCGCGGGATTCTACGAGCAGTACTTC.

This clone was counted only a few times. The CDR3 bases are TGCAGCGTTGATTCCCGGCAGAGGCAAACATATGGCTACACCTTC. Its protein is CSVDSRQRQTYGYTF. The chain carries TRBV29-1 and TRBJ1-2; D remains ambiguous. The CDR3 totals 15 residues. Trimming removed 3 bases at V and 5 bases at J, with 19 bases between. Looked up from germline, CDR1 is SQVTM and CDR2 is ANQGSEA.

The genes are TRBV4-2 and TRBJ2-5, with D perhaps matching TRBD1 (7 bases). The CDR3 length is 14 residues. V dropped 1 base and J dropped 4 bases, with 10 bases sitting between them. From germline, CDR1 is LGHNA and CDR2 YNFKEQ. The DNA for the CDR3 is TGTGCCAGCAGCCAAGGTCAGGGGGGAGAGACCCAGTACTTC. Its protein product is CASSQGQGGETQYF.

This rearrangement joins TRBV6-2 or TRBV6-3 to TRBJ1-2; D remains ambiguous. CDR3 size: 15 residues. V was clipped by 2 bases and J by 2 bases, with 12 bases between them. Germline V gene lookup returns CDR1 MNHEY and CDR2 SVGEGT. This CDR3 is CASSYGSGINYGYTF. CDR3 nucleotides: TGTGCCAGCAGTTACGGGTCCGGGATAAACTATGGCTACACCTTC.

The chain carries TRBV30 and TRBJ2-3; 10 bases match TRBD2. The germline CDR1 and CDR2 sequences are GTSNPN and SVGIG (reference sequence). There are 15 residues in the CDR3. With V trimmed by 3 bases and J by 3 bases, 6 bases remained unmatched. The CDR3, as DNA: TGTGCCTGGAGAGCCGGGACTAGCGTGACAGATACGCAGTATTTT. It translates to CAWRAGTSVTDTQYF.

The chain recombines TRBV4-3 with TRBJ2-7, with 8 nucleotides matching TRBD2. CDR1 LGHNA and CDR2 YSLEER come from the germline V gene. J lost 9 bases, V lost 1 base, and 23 bases had no gene match. The CDR3 covers 19 residues. The CDR3 bases are TGCGCCAGCAGCCAAGCCCATTCGTCACCGGGACTAGGCGCCTTCGGGCAGTACTTC. Its translation is CASSQAHSSPGLGAFGQYF.

The chain combines TRBV28 with TRBJ1-1; D not certain. The V and J ends lost 5 bases and 5 bases respectively, with 18 bases between them. The CDR3 spans 15 residues. CDR1 is MDHEN and CDR2 is SYDVKM in the germline V gene. The chain's CDR3 is CASSPSAGTLTEAFF. CDR3 nucleotide sequence: TGTGCCAGCAGTCCCTCTGCGGGTACACTGACTGAAGCTTTCTTT.